This is a list of T cell receptor beta chains from one sample in a study of cytomegalovirus exposure and HLA in healthy donors. Profiled with immunoSEQ multiplex PCR; TCRdb holds only in-frame clones, not every one. The data include some 110,000 clones; the top ten clones carry under 7%. The sequencing input was PBMCs. The receptors stem from a man aged 40-49 years in good health and CMV-seropositive. Each CDR3 is given with its conserved first and last residue.

V,length,CDR3
TRBV19,15,CASSIGTSGSNEQFF
TRBV7-2,14,CASSLIIRQGQAFF
TRBV7-8,14,CASSFNGILTEAFF
TRBV29-1,13,CSVGQGVDEKLFF
TRBV5-1,16,CASSLGATGLGNTIYF
TRBV5-8,16,CASSLSRDSSNQPQHF
TRBV11-3,16,CASSSNRGPGANVLTF
TRBV28,17,CASSLGQGMDSNQPQHF
TRBV7-8,16,CASSLGSGVLTGELFF
TRBV19,15,CASSPPGTGVYEQYF
TRBV5-6,15,CASSLHAATNEKLFF
TRBV27,16,CASSTKGQEGGEKLFF
TRBV15,15,CATSRDGQGYDEQFF
TRBV5-1,14,CASKGQGENYEQYF
TRBV6-6,13,CASTISSYNEQFF
TRBV5-4,16,CASSRLAGGINNEQFF
TRBV14,15,CASSQDSGRVYEQYF
TRBV6-1,17,CASSGRDRGSGANVLTF
TRBV20-1,11,CSAPRGTEAFF
TRBV6-6,11,CASGPYEKLFF
TRBV6-1,14,CASSRQDGINEQFF
TRBV29-1,13,CSVGGGMNTEAFF
TRBV6-5,12,CASSDPGQPQHF
TRBV11-1,15,CASSLESLQNYEQYF
TRBV10-3,16,CAIRRGGGTVNTEAFF
TRBV6-5,14,CASSESGPYNEQFF
TRBV4-2,13,CASSPNAGRGYTF
TRBV25-1,15,CASSVSGVGANVLTF
TRBV15,19,CATSRDRGRGILSGNTIYF
TRBV5-4,14,CASRREGGTDTQYF
TRBV7-6,14,CASSLGGASYEQYF
TRBV4-2,18,CASSQDIRADYSNQPQHF
TRBV28,14,CASKGGTGQSEAFF
TRBV5-4,15,CASSLTTGGYNEQFF
TRBV5-1,15,CASSLDRALNSPLHF
TRBV15,14,CATSRSQEGTEAFF
TRBV6-1,15,CASSEDRTNTGELFF
TRBV2,15,CASTPFGGITDTQYF
TRBV7-9,16,CASSDPRRGLGNTIYF
TRBV29-1,19,CSVGRGVGSGTLLRDEQFF
TRBV27,16,CASSLSEGITYNEQFF
TRBV4-3,16,CASSQEAQRSYNEQFF
TRBV28,13,CASRQTGGIGYTF
TRBV9,16,CASSPQGRPVNTEAFF
TRBV5-1,15,CASSPGDRQNTEAFF
TRBV5-1,16,CASSPAIAGGQETQYF
TRBV27,13,CASSDRGGQPQHF
TRBV5-1,12,CASTPGGDTQYF
TRBV7-9,16,CASSLGVSGISYEQYF
TRBV6-5,15,CASREDRDYTDTQYF
TRBV6-5,13,CASRGQGGTTQYF
TRBV28,15,CASRRPGQGTYEQYF
TRBV6-6,15,CASTGRGATIYEQYF